Following are 14 T cell receptor beta chains from one sample sequenced in a study of post-analysis software for immune sequencing data. The study's findings and limits: TRBV segments more frequent in patients than in controls numbered roughly 5 and included TRBV5-6, TRBV5-1 and TRBV20-1.

The authors incorporated unique molecular identifiers into the TCR beta cDNA libraries. A single record per CDR3 protein comes from TCRdb applying MiXCR to the PCR reads. Seen here are some 800,000 distinct CDR3 sequences, about half observed once, and the top ten hold 4.9%. Their antigens remain unidentified. Sequencing was performed on blood. These TCRs come from a girl under 18 with multiple sclerosis.

This chain links TRBV30 with TRBJ1-2, with 8 bases fitting TRBD1. Germline V gives CDR1 GTSNPN, CDR2 SVGIG (reference sequence). V dropped 3 bases and J dropped 4; count of bases not matched to a gene: 10. The CDR3 contains 15 residues. The CDR3 reads CAWRPHSTGGYGYTF. The CDR3 DNA is TGTGCCTGGAGGCCACACTCTACAGGGGGCTATGGCTACACCTTC.

This clonotype was observed a handful of times. The chain is built from TRBV29-1 and TRBJ2-7; 12 bases map to TRBD1. The germline gives CDR1 SQVTM, CDR2 ANQGSEA. The junction had 9 bases not matched to a gene; V was cut back by 6 bases and J by 3 bases. The CDR3 covers 15 residues. The CDR3 DNA reads TGCAGCGTCCAACCGGGACAGGGGGCCATCTACGAGCAGTACTTC. Amino acids: CSVQPGQGAIYEQYF.

In its sample, this clonotype was seen a few times. The V call is TRBV6-5, the J call TRBJ2-5, with a possible D match to TRBD1 (6 bases). V was shortened by 0 bases and J by 1 base, with 15 bases between the two germline ends. There are 17 residues in the CDR3. Germline V gene sequence: CDR1 MNHEY, CDR2 SVGAGI. CDR3 region: CASSYSLQGRAQETQYF. CDR3 sequence (DNA): TGTGCCAGCAGTTACTCGTTACAGGGCCGAGCCCAAGAGACCCAGTACTTC.

This clonotype was seen more than once but under ten times. The rearrangement uses TRBV20-1 and TRBJ1-2; D is uncertain. Trimming shortened V by 0 bases and J by 0 bases, and 17 bases separated the two germline ends. Per germline, CDR1 DFQATT and CDR2 SNEGSKA (reference sequence). The CDR3 sequence is 17 residues long. The CDR3, as DNA: TGCAGTGCTAGAGATTATGTGAGGGAACCACCTAACTATGGCTACACCTTC. This translates into CSARDYVREPPNYGYTF.

This clonotype has a handful of counts. The chain carries TRBV29-1 and TRBJ2-3; D possibly corresponds to TRBD2 (7 bases). CDR3 length: 15 residues. Trimming stripped 8 bases from V and 5 bases from J, with 23 bases between. CDR1 is SQVTM and CDR2 is ANQGSEA in the germline V gene. DNA for the CDR3: TGCAGCCCTGAGGGACCGGGGGGCCCTGGAGATACGCAGTATTTT. This codes for CSPEGPGGPGDTQYF.

The chain combines TRBV12-3 or TRBV12-4 with TRBJ1-2, with a weak D call TRBD1 (6 bases). The CDR3 totals 12 residues. The V gene lost 8 bases and the J gene lost 8 bases, with 15 bases spanning the gap. The CDR3 DNA reads TGTGCCAGCTCAACAGGGAGTGCGGGCTACACCTTC. Its translation: CASSTGSAGYTF.

V gene TRBV15 combines with J gene TRBJ2-1; D ambiguous. There are 15 residues in the CDR3. V gave up 5 bases and J gave up 3 bases, with 14 bases separating them. Germline values: CDR1 LNHNV, CDR2 YYDKDF (reference sequence). The CDR3 DNA is TGTGCCACCAGCCAGGACGGAGCATACTACAATGAGCAGTTCTTC. Translation: CATSQDGAYYNEQFF.

This clonotype came up a few times. V gene TRBV2 combines with J gene TRBJ2-5, with D unclear. This CDR3 has 17 residues. Germline CDR1 SNHLY, CDR2 FYNNEI. V was pared by 5 bases and J by 1 base, with 20 bases between. CDR3 sequence: CASSNPAHTRPQETQYF. The CDR3 nucleotides read TGTGCCAGCAGTAACCCAGCCCACACCCGACCCCAAGAGACCCAGTACTTC.

The chain employs TRBV30 and TRBJ2-5, with D possibly being TRBD1 (5 bases). The CDR3 is made up of 11 amino acids. Germline V CDR1 and CDR2: GTSNPN, SVGIG (reference sequence). Trimming left V 3 bases short and J 5 bases short, with 7 bases between. The chain's CDR3 is CAWRGVETQYF. DNA of the CDR3: TGTGCCTGGAGAGGGGTTGAGACCCAGTACTTC. Looking up the rest from reference TRBV30 and TRBJ2-5 gives the full variable domain: SQTIHQWPATLVQPVGSPLSLECTVEGTSNPNLYWYRQAAGRGLQLLFYSVGIGQISSEVPQNLSASRPQDRQFILSSKKLLLSDSGFYLCAWRGVETQYFGPGTRLLVL.

The rearrangement joins TRBV7-2 to TRBJ2-4, with 7 nucleotides matching TRBD2. The germline V gene encodes CDR1 SGHTA and CDR2 FQGNSA. Germline trimming cut 1 base from V and 13 bases from J; bases unmatched to any gene: 10. This CDR3 spans 14 amino acids. The DNA for the CDR3 is TGTGCCAGCAGCTTAGTGGCGGGAGAACCAAGGCAGTACTTC. The encoded protein is CASSLVAGEPRQYF.

The chain couples TRBV9 to TRBJ2-1; D gene unclear. CDR1 and CDR2 from the germline V gene are SGDLS and YYNGEE. The CDR3 length is 10 residues. V was cut by 3 bases and J by 9 bases, with 4 bases left in between. CDR3 loop: CASSGVEQFF. CDR3 in DNA: TGTGCCAGCAGCGGGGTTGAGCAGTTCTTC.

CDR3 in DNA: TGTGCCACCAGCAGAGGGGATCGGTACTGGGATGGCTACACCTTC. Protein: CATSRGDRYWDGYTF. The J gene is TRBJ1-2, the V gene TRBV15; D gene uncertain. The CDR3 consists of 15 residues. Germline CDR1 is LNHNV and CDR2 is YYDKDF (reference sequence). Deletions cut 1 base from V and 6 bases from J, with 15 bases between.

V gene TRBV18 combines with J gene TRBJ1-1; D gene uncertain. In germline, CDR1 is KGHSH, CDR2 LQKENI. V was pared by 5 bases and J by 3 bases, with 7 bases between. The CDR3 consists of 12 residues. The chain's CDR3 is CASSAAYTEAFF. The CDR3 DNA follows: TGTGCCAGCTCAGCTGCTTACACTGAAGCTTTCTTT.

The chain is built from TRBV6-2 or TRBV6-3 and TRBJ2-5; perhaps TRBD2 as D (5 bases). Germline V gene sequence: CDR1 MNHEY, CDR2 SVGEGT. Deletions cut 0 bases from V and 5 bases from J, with 13 bases between. This CDR3 spans 15 amino acids. This CDR3 reads CASSYSKARGETQYF. CDR3 nucleotides: TGTGCCAGCAGTTACTCGAAGGCCAGAGGGGAGACCCAGTACTTC.